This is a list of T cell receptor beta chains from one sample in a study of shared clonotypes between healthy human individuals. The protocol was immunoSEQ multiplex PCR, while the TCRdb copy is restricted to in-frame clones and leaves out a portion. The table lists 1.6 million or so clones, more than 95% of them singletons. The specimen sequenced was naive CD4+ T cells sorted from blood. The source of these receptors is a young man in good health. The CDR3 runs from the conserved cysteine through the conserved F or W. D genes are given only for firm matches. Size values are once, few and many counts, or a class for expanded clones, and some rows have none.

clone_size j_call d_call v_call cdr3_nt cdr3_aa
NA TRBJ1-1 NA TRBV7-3 TGTGCCAGCAGCTTAACAGGGGGTCGGACTGAAGCTTTCTTT CASSLTGGRTEAFF
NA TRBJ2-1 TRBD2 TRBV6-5 TGTGCCAGCAGTGCCGGGACTAGCGGGAAGACCGAGCAGTTCTTC CASSAGTSGKTEQFF
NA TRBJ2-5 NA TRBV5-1 TGCGCCAGCAGCTTGGCCCCAGGGAATTGGGGAGAGACCCAGTACTTC CASSLAPGNWGETQYF
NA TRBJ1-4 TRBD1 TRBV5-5 TGTGCCAGCAGCAGGACAGGAAATAATGAAAAACTGTTTTTT CASSRTGNNEKLFF
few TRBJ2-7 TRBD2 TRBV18 TGTGCCAGCTCACCAAGGGGACTAGCTTCTTACGAGCAGTACTTC CASSPRGLASYEQYF
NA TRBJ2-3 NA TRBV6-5 TGTGCCAGCAGCCGTAAGGTGGGCACAGATACGCAGTATTTT CASSRKVGTDTQYF
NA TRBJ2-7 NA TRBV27 TGTGCCAGCAGTAGGGCCCGTACCTACGAGCAGTACTTC CASSRARTYEQYF
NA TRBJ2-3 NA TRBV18 TGTGCCAGCTCACCCCCCTCAGCAGATACGCAGTATTTT CASSPPSADTQYF
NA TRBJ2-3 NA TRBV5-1 TGCGCCAGCGCGGTGGACTGGGGCACAGATACGCAGTATTTT CASAVDWGTDTQYF
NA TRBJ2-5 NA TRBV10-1 TGCGCCAGCAGCGGCCCGCGGGGCGAGGAGACCCAGTACTTC CASSGPRGEETQYF
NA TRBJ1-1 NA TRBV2 TGTGCCAGCAGTGATAGGACTGCCAACACTGAAGCTTTCTTT CASSDRTANTEAFF
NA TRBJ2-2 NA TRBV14 TGTGCCAGCAGCCAAGATCTTCTGGGTATCACCGGGGAGCTGTTTTTT CASSQDLLGITGELFF
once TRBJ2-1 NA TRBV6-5 TGTGCCAGCAGATCCCGGTCTGGGTTAACGAATGAGCAGTTCTTC CASRSRSGLTNEQFF
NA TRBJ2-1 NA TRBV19 TGTGCCAGTAGCAAACCGAGCGGAAGCTCCTACAATGAGCAGTTCTTC CASSKPSGSSYNEQFF
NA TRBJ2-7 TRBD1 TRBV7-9 TGTGCCAGCAGCTACCGACAGGGCATCGACGAGCAGTACTTC CASSYRQGIDEQYF
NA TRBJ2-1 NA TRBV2 TGTGCCAGCAGGAGGTACAATGAGCAGTTCTTC CASRRYNEQFF
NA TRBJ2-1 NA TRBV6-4 TGTGCCAGCAGAGCGGAAGACTCCTACAATGAGCAGTTCTTC CASRAEDSYNEQFF
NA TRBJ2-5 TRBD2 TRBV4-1 TGCGCCAGCAGCCAAGATATCATCTCTACCCTAGCGGGGACACAAGAGACCCAGTACTTC CASSQDIISTLAGTQETQYF
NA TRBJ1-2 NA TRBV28 TGTGCCAGCAGTTTAGATCAGGAGCTTTATGGCTACACCTTC CASSLDQELYGYTF
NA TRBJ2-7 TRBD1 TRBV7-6 TGTGCCAGCAGCCTTAAACCGGGACAGGGGGTTTACGAGCAGTACTTC CASSLKPGQGVYEQYF